The 23 T cell receptor beta chains below were found in one sample sequenced in a study of shared clonotypes between healthy human individuals. TCRdb's table, derived via immunoSEQ multiplex PCR, lists solely in-frame clones and lacks some. Found here are about 510,000 clones, 79% of them singletons; the top ten hold around 13%. The sequenced sample was PBMCs. All receptors derive from a woman aged 35 to 49 in good health. Some clones in this sample may be carry-over from other donors' samples.

The chain recombines TRBV28 with TRBJ1-2; TRBD1 matches at 8 bases. V gave up 6 bases and J gave up 5 bases; unmatched junction bases: 8. Germline V gene data show CDR1 as MDHEN and CDR2 as SYDVKM. CDR3 length: 14 residues. The CDR3 DNA reads as TGTGCCAGCAGAACGACAGGGGAGGAATATGGCTACACCTTC. Translated, it gives CASRTTGEEYGYTF.

The V call is TRBV30, the J call TRBJ2-2; 7 bases align to TRBD2. Per the germline V gene, CDR1 is GTSNPN and CDR2 is SVGIG (reference sequence). The ends lost 0 bases at V and 6 bases at J; junction bases unmatched: 7. This CDR3 spans 15 amino acids. The CDR3 here is CAWSVPQRGAGELFF. The CDR3 bases are TGTGCCTGGAGTGTACCCCAACGGGGGGCCGGGGAGCTGTTTTTT.

The rearrangement links TRBV5-4 to TRBJ2-3, with D possibly matching TRBD2 (6 bases). Deletions cut 0 bases from V and 1 base from J, with 15 bases between. Germline CDR1 SGHNT, CDR2 YYREEE (reference sequence). The CDR3 contains 17 residues. The DNA for the CDR3 is TGTGCCAGCAGCTTGGGAGGGGCGGCTAGCGGCACAGATACGCAGTATTTT. The encoded protein is CASSLGGAASGTDTQYF.

This clone was seen just once. The V call is TRBV7-2, the J call TRBJ1-5; 11 nucleotides align to TRBD1. V was clipped by 5 bases and J by 5 bases; unmatched bases: 5. This CDR3 is 15 amino acids long. The germline V gene has CDR1 SGHTA and CDR2 FQGNSA. This chain's CDR3 is CASSPRTGGDQPQHF. CDR3 coding DNA: TGTGCCAGCAGCCCCAGGACAGGGGGCGATCAGCCCCAGCATTTT.

Remarks on this clone: This could be a read error, since a much larger clone is one nucleotide away. Other DNA sequences within the sample encode an identical CDR3. The chain has TRBV28 and TRBJ1-1; 9 bases line up with TRBD1. Per the germline V gene, CDR1 is MDHEN and CDR2 is SYDVKM. V lost 5 bases to trimming and J lost 7 bases; unmatched junction nucleotides: 8. The CDR3 is 14 residues long. Here the CDR3 reads CASSADRGRGEAFF. The DNA for the CDR3 is TGTGCCAGCAGTGCGGACAGGGGACGGGGTGAAGCTTTCTTT. Supplemented by reference TRBV28 and TRBJ1-1, the full variable domain reads DVKVTQSSRYLVKRTGEKVFLECVQDMDHENMFWYRQDPGLGLRLIYFSYDVKMKEKGDIPEGYSVSREKKERFSLILESASTNQTSMYLCASSADRGRGEAFFGQGTRLTVV.

This chain connects TRBV2 to TRBJ2-5; possibly TRBD1 or TRBD2 for D (6 bases each). The CDR3 runs to 15 residues. Trimming cost V 1 base and J 1 base, with 10 bases left between them. Germline CDR1 reads SNHLY; CDR2 reads FYNNEI. CDR3 amino acids: CASSEEGGTQETQYF. CDR3 in DNA: TGTGCCAGCAGTGAAGAGGGGGGAACCCAAGAGACCCAGTACTTC.

This chain's CDR3 is CASSSVDRALGTEAFF. The CDR3 nucleotides read TGTGCCAGCAGTTCGGTGGACAGAGCTCTCGGTACTGAAGCTTTCTTT. The V call is TRBV27, the J call TRBJ1-1, with D maybe TRBD1 (6 bases). Germline V lookup: CDR1 MNHEY, CDR2 SMNVEV (reference sequence). This CDR3 region has 16 residues. Trimming cost V 4 bases and J 5 bases, with 20 bases left between them.

This chain uses TRBV28 with TRBJ2-7; maybe TRBD2 (5 bases). This CDR3 is 14 amino acids long. The V end was cut by 2 bases, the J end by 3 bases, with 11 bases between. From germline, CDR1 is MDHEN and CDR2 SYDVKM. The CDR3 here is CASSLTDYYYEQYF. In nucleotides, the CDR3 is TGTGCCAGCAGTTTAACCGACTACTACTACGAGCAGTACTTC.

This clone was found many times. The rearrangement joins TRBV30 to TRBJ2-3; 9 bases agree with TRBD1. CDR1 is GTSNPN and CDR2 is SVGIG in the germline V gene (reference sequence). V dropped 0 bases and J dropped 4; count of bases not matched to a gene: 2. CDR3 length equals 14 residues. CDR3 DNA: TGTGCCTGGAGTGTTACAGGGGGCCCAGATACGCAGTATTTT. It specifies CAWSVTGGPDTQYF.

DNA for the CDR3: TGTGCCAGCAGTGCCCGAAACTATGGCTACACCTTC. This translates into CASSARNYGYTF. This rearrangement joins TRBV2 to TRBJ1-2; unclear D gene. Germline values: CDR1 SNHLY, CDR2 FYNNEI. This CDR3 has 12 amino acids. V lost 4 bases, J lost 2 bases, and 5 bases lay in between.

V and J are TRBV6-9 and TRBJ1-1, with D unclear. There are 14 residues in the CDR3. V lost 6 bases, J lost 3 bases, and 14 bases lay in between. Per the germline V gene, CDR1 is MNHGY and CDR2 is SVAAGI. The CDR3 coding sequence is TGTGCCAGCAGCCGGGAGGCCGGGTACACTGAAGCTTTCTTT. Amino acid sequence: CASSREAGYTEAFF.

V gene TRBV5-1 combines with J gene TRBJ2-5; D might be TRBD1 or TRBD2, each matching 7 bases. The end of the DNA is better explained by TRBJ2-7, so the J call may be wrong. The CDR3 has 13 amino acids. The germline CDR1 and CDR2 sequences are SGHRS and YFSETQ. The CDR3 DNA sequence: TGCGCCAGCAGAACCGACAGGGAGGGCGAGCAGTACTTC. Amino acid sequence: CASRTDREGEQYF.

This clone has only a few counts. The chain uses TRBV10-2 and TRBJ2-5; no clear D. This CDR3 is built from 13 residues. The V gene lost 4 bases and the J gene lost 0 bases, with 6 bases spanning the gap. Per germline, CDR1 WSHSY and CDR2 SAAADI. CDR3 loop: CASSGEYQETQYF. Written as DNA, the CDR3 is TGCGCCAGCAGTGGAGAGTACCAAGAGACCCAGTACTTC.

The rearrangement uses TRBV5-1 and TRBJ1-2; weak D call: TRBD1 (5 bases). This CDR3 spans 15 amino acids. Germline V CDR1 and CDR2: SGHRS, YFSETQ. The V gene lost 0 bases and the J gene lost 7 bases, with 16 bases spanning the gap. The CDR3 DNA sequence: TGCGCCAGCAGCTTGGGGCAGGGCTCCCAGAGTGGCTACACCTTC. Translated: CASSLGQGSQSGYTF. The variable domain in full, with the rest retrieved from reference TRBV5-1 and TRBJ1-2, is KAGVTQTPRYLIKTRGQQVTLSCSPISGHRSVSWYQQTPGQGLQFLFEYFSETQRNKGNFPGRFSGRQFSNSRSEMNVSTLELGDSALYLCASSLGQGSQSGYTFGSGTRLTVV.

This chain uses TRBV6-5 with TRBJ2-5, with a weak D call TRBD2 (6 bases). The CDR3 is made up of 15 amino acids. Germline assignment: CDR1 MNHEY and CDR2 SVGAGI. V dropped 5 bases and J dropped 5 bases, with 18 bases sitting between them. CDR3 DNA sequence: TGTGCCAGCAGTCGAGCCGGGAGTGGTTTTGAGACCCAGTACTTC. Residues: CASSRAGSGFETQYF.

The gene calls are TRBV9 and TRBJ2-1; D uncertain. In germline, CDR1 is SGDLS, CDR2 YYNGEE. This CDR3 has 13 residues. V was cut by 4 bases and J by 8 bases, with 13 bases left in between. The CDR3 nucleotides read TGTGCCAGCAGCCTTTTGGATTACGATGAGCAGTTCTTC. Translated, it gives CASSLLDYDEQFF.

The V and J genes are TRBV5-5 and TRBJ2-3; D possibly uses TRBD1 or TRBD2 (6 bases each). This CDR3 region has 16 residues. Germline assignment: CDR1 SGHKS and CDR2 YYEKEE (reference sequence). Trimming removed 6 bases from V and 1 base from J, with 18 bases in between. This CDR3 is CASTSRAGEGTDTQYF. The CDR3 DNA sequence: TGTGCCAGCACCTCCCGGGCAGGGGAGGGCACAGATACGCAGTATTTT. Complete variable domain (other parts from reference TRBV5-5 and TRBJ2-3): DAGVTQSPTHLIKTRGQQVTLRCSPISGHKSVSWYQQVLGQGPQFIFQYYEKEERGRGNFPDRFSARQFPNYSSELNVNALLLGDSALYLCASTSRAGEGTDTQYFGPGTRLTVL.

This clone has more than one count but fewer than ten. Distinct nucleotide sequences in the sample also encode this CDR3. V usage is TRBV7-9 and J usage is TRBJ2-1; 7 bases align to TRBD2. Germline lookup yields CDR1 SEHNR and CDR2 FQNEAQ (reference sequence). V shed 0 bases, J shed 2 bases, and the junction held 4 bases outside the gene matches. This CDR3 comprises 16 residues. For the CDR3, the DNA is TGTGCCAGCAGCTTAGCGCTCGCGGGGGCCTACAATGAGCAGTTCTTC. This codes for CASSLALAGAYNEQFF.

The chain uses TRBV5-1 and TRBJ2-1; D gene ambiguous. The V and J ends lost 2 bases and 9 bases respectively, with 6 bases between them. Germline V lookup: CDR1 SGHRS, CDR2 YFSETQ. The CDR3 totals 11 residues. CDR3 DNA: TGCGCCAGCAGCTTTACGGGTGAGCAGTTCTTC. As protein: CASSFTGEQFF.

The chain carries TRBV10-2 and TRBJ2-2; TRBD2 matches 11 bases. CDR3 size: 14 residues. The germline V gene encodes CDR1 WSHSY and CDR2 SAAADI. The V segment lost 6 bases and the J segment 4 bases; nucleotides outside the gene matches: 1. CDR3 in amino acids: CASRGLAGTGELFF. CDR3 nucleotides: TGCGCCAGCAGAGGACTAGCGGGCACCGGGGAGCTGTTTTTT.

This sequence joins TRBV11-3 and TRBJ1-3; D not resolved. V was shortened by 0 bases and J by 3 bases, with 3 bases between the two germline ends. Looked up from germline, CDR1 is SGHNT and CDR2 is YENEEA. The CDR3 length is 13 residues. CDR3: CASSLDIGNTIYF. In nucleotides, the CDR3 is TGTGCCAGCAGCTTAGATATTGGAAACACCATATATTTT. The full variable domain, rest sourced from reference TRBV11-3 and TRBJ1-3, is EAGVVQSPRYKIIEKKQPVAFWCNPISGHNTLYWYLQNLGQGPELLIRYENEEAVDDSQLPKDRFSAERLKGVDSTLKIQPAELGDSAVYLCASSLDIGNTIYFGEGSWLTVV.

V is TRBV11-2 and J is TRBJ1-2, with D tentatively TRBD1 (6 bases). V lost 1 base and J 2 bases, leaving 11 bases between the germline ends. The germline CDR1 and CDR2 sequences are SGHAT and FQNNGV. The CDR3 covers 15 residues. The CDR3, as DNA: TGTGCCAGCAGCTTAGTGGGGGCCCTAAACTATGGCTACACCTTC. Encoded protein: CASSLVGALNYGYTF.

CDR3 loop: CASTDPGQGSYEQFF. CDR3 coding DNA: TGTGCCAGTACCGACCCGGGACAGGGTTCGTATGAGCAGTTCTTC. The genes are TRBV19 and TRBJ2-1; 9 nucleotides agree with TRBD1. Germline CDR1 LNHDA, CDR2 SQIVND (reference sequence). The ends lost 7 bases at V and 8 bases at J; junction bases unmatched: 12. The CDR3 spans 15 residues.